The 2 T cell receptor beta chains below come from one sample, sequenced in a study of OX40 agonist ivuxolimab in advanced cancers. Libraries were prepared by immunoSEQ multiplex PCR; TCRdb keeps only in-frame clonotypes and omits some of them. The sample holds some 57,000 clones; 86% are singletons and the top ten take approximately 1%. The sequencing used CD4+ or CD8+ T cells sorted from blood, collected in a trial of the OX40 agonist ivuxolimab. These receptors originate from an adult with an advanced solid tumor such as melanoma, head and neck, liver or kidney cancer.

The rearrangement links TRBV18 to TRBJ2-2, with D perhaps TRBD2 (5 bases). From germline, CDR1 is KGHSH and CDR2 LQKENI. CDR3 length: 14 residues. V lost 6 bases and J 1 base, leaving 9 bases between the germline ends. For the CDR3, the DNA is TGTGCCAGCTCGCAAGGAGGGAACACCGGGGAGCTGTTTTTT. The encoded protein is CASSQGGNTGELFF.

The chain links TRBV6-1 to TRBJ2-3; TRBD1 matches at 8 bases. Trimming took 4 bases from V and 0 from J; bases not matched to a gene: 3. Germline-derived CDR1 and CDR2 are MNHNS and SASEGT. The CDR3 extends over 15 amino acids. CDR3 DNA sequence: TGTGCCAGCAGTGGACGGACAGGGAGCACAGATACGCAGTATTTT. Translating it yields CASSGRTGSTDTQYF.